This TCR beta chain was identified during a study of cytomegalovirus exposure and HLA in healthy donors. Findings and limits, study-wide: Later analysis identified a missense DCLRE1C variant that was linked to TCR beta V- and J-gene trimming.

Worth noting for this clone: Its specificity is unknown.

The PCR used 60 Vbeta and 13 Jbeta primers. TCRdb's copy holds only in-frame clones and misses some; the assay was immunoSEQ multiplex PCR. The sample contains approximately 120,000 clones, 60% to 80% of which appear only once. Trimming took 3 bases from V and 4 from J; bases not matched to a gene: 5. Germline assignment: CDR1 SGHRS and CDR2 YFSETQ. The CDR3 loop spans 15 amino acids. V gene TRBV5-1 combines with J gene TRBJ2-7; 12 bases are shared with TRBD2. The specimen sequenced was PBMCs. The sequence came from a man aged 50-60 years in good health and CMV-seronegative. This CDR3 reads CASSSGLAGTYEQYF. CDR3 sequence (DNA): TGCGCCAGCAGCTCCGGACTAGCGGGGACGTACGAGCAGTACTTC.